The 27 T cell receptor beta chains reported below all come from one sample, sequenced in a study of T cell responses to AZD1222 COVID-19 vaccine. The table came from immunoSEQ multiplex PCR; TCRdb's copy has only in-frame clones and leaves some out. The repertoire holds about 140,000 clones, approximately 85% seen once, with less than 9.5% in the top ten. Sample: peripheral blood, taken 28 days after the second dose of the MenACWY control vaccine. These receptors all come from an adult who received the MenACWY meningococcal vaccine as a control.

This clone appeared a few times. The chain carries TRBV6-5 and TRBJ1-5; D perhaps matches TRBD1 (5 bases). V gave up 6 bases and J gave up 6 bases, with 18 bases separating them. Germline values: CDR1 MNHEY, CDR2 SVGAGI. This CDR3 is built from 15 residues. This CDR3 is CASSSEPRGGQPQHF. The CDR3 DNA reads TGTGCCAGCAGCTCCGAGCCGAGGGGAGGTCAGCCCCAGCATTTT.

This chain links TRBV21-1 with TRBJ1-4; the listed D gene, TRBD1, was not tested against the DNA. TRBV21-1 is deemed a pseudogene. The CDR3 extends over 16 amino acids. Written as DNA, the CDR3 is TGTGCCAGCAGGCTCCAACAGGCAAACAAAAATGAAAAACTGTTTTTT. This gives the protein CASRLQQANKNEKLFF.

This chain uses TRBV30 with TRBJ1-5; D gene ambiguous. CDR1 is GTSNPN and CDR2 is SVGIG in the germline V gene (reference sequence). This CDR3 spans 14 amino acids. Deletions cut 4 bases from V and 2 bases from J, with 12 bases between. CDR3 sequence (DNA): TGTGCCTGGACCAGAATGGGCGGCAATCAGCCCCAGCATTTT. Encoded protein: CAWTRMGGNQPQHF.

The CDR3 DNA sequence: TGTGCCAGCAGACGTTCTAGCGGGTCCACAGATACGCAGTATTTT. It encodes CASRRSSGSTDTQYF. The rearrangement joins TRBV6-8 to TRBJ2-3; 8 bases fit TRBD2. The CDR3 totals 15 residues. The germline gives CDR1 MNHGY, CDR2 SAAAGT. The trim removed 6 bases at V and 2 bases at J, leaving 7 bases unmatched.

The V and J genes are TRBV9 and TRBJ1-2, with D tentatively TRBD1 (6 bases). V was clipped by 5 bases and J by 7 bases, with 15 bases between them. The CDR3 extends over 13 amino acids. Germline CDR1 reads SGDLS; CDR2 reads YYNGEE. CDR3 in DNA: TGTGCCAGCAGTGACTCGGGGGCCTCTGGCTACACCTTC. Its protein product is CASSDSGASGYTF. The whole variable domain, remainder taken from reference TRBV9 and TRBJ1-2, is DSGVTQTPKHLITATGQRVTLRCSPRSGDLSVYWYQQSLDQGLQFLIQYYNGEERAKGNILERFSAQQFPDLHSELNLSSLELGDSALYFCASSDSGASGYTFGSGTRLTVV.

This clone appeared a single time. The chain has TRBV19 and TRBJ2-3, with 8 bases fitting TRBD2. The V and J ends lost 6 bases and 6 bases, in that order; junction bases with no gene match: 8. The CDR3 loop spans 14 amino acids. Germline V gene sequence: CDR1 LNHDA, CDR2 SQIVND (reference sequence). CDR3 in DNA: TGTGCCAGTAGCCCTTCGGGGGGGGCGGATACGCAGTATTTT. Protein product: CASSPSGGADTQYF.

This clone turned up a few times. DNA for the CDR3: TGTGCCAGCAGCTTCTCCGCAGGAGGGCCCCAGCATTTT. It specifies CASSFSAGGPQHF. The gene calls are TRBV11-2 and TRBJ1-5; no firm D call. V was cut by 3 bases and J by 9 bases, with 12 bases left in between. The CDR3 spans 13 residues. Germline V gives CDR1 SGHAT, CDR2 FQNNGV.

This chain links TRBV6-1 with TRBJ2-7; D remains ambiguous. Germline V gene data show CDR1 as MNHNS and CDR2 as SASEGT. With 3 bases removed from V and 0 bases from J, the gap between germline ends came to 3 bases. The CDR3 extends over 12 amino acids. In DNA, the CDR3 is TGTGCCAGCAGTGAGAGCTCCTACGAGCAGTACGTC. It specifies CASSESSYEQYV.

V and J are TRBV5-1 and TRBJ1-6, with 9 bases matching TRBD1. The V gene's germline CDR1 is SGHRS and CDR2 YFSETQ. This CDR3 has 15 residues. V was clipped by 0 bases and J by 7 bases; unmatched bases: 2. DNA of the CDR3: TGCGCCAGCAGCTTGGGAGGGACAGGGAATTCACCCCTCCACTTT. This translates into CASSLGGTGNSPLHF.

This clone was detected only a few times. This chain connects TRBV11-2 to TRBJ1-1, with D uncertain. Germline lookup yields CDR1 SGHAT and CDR2 FQNNGV. This CDR3 is built from 14 residues. Trimming took 0 bases from V and 11 from J, leaving 16 bases between them. DNA for the CDR3: TGTGCCAGCAGCTTAGATACAGCTAAAGGGTTGGCTTTCTTT. It is translated as CASSLDTAKGLAFF.

The chain employs TRBV2 and TRBJ2-7, with D possibly matching TRBD2 (6 bases). Germline V gene data show CDR1 as SNHLY and CDR2 as FYNNEI. V lost 6 bases to trimming and J lost 3 bases, with 12 bases between them. The CDR3 loop spans 13 amino acids. The CDR3 protein is CASRGGIYYEQYV. CDR3 DNA sequence: TGTGCCAGCAGGGGCGGGATATACTACGAGCAGTACGTC.

This clone has a handful of counts. The V call is TRBV4-3, the J call TRBJ1-3, with D possibly TRBD1 on 6 matching bases. This CDR3 spans 16 amino acids. The germline CDR1 and CDR2 sequences are LGHNA and YSLEER. With 5 bases removed from V and 0 bases from J, the gap between germline ends came to 14 bases. CDR3 DNA: TGCGCCAGCAGCAAGGGGGGCAGGGGCTCTGGAAACACCATATATTTT. It codes for CASSKGGRGSGNTIYF.

This chain uses TRBV24-1 with TRBJ2-5; 7 bases are shared with TRBD2. The CDR3 is made up of 16 amino acids. The germline V gene has CDR1 KGHDR and CDR2 SFDVKD. With 1 base clipped from V and 4 bases from J, the junction kept 8 bases outside the gene matches. This CDR3 reads CATSDFPAGLVETQYF. CDR3 bases: TGTGCCACCAGTGATTTCCCAGCGGGATTAGTAGAGACCCAGTACTTC.

The chain has TRBV9 and TRBJ1-1; D is unclear. This CDR3 contains 13 residues. V lost 4 bases, J lost 4 bases, and 11 bases lay in between. In germline, CDR1 is SGDLS, CDR2 YYNGEE. The CDR3 nucleotides are TGTGCCAGCAGCAAAGTTGGGGTCACTGAAGCTTTCTTT. The encoded protein is CASSKVGVTEAFF. Variable domain in full (rest from reference TRBV9 and TRBJ1-1): DSGVTQTPKHLITATGQRVTLRCSPRSGDLSVYWYQQSLDQGLQFLIQYYNGEERAKGNILERFSAQQFPDLHSELNLSSLELGDSALYFCASSKVGVTEAFFGQGTRLTVV.

The V gene is TRBV10-2, the J gene TRBJ2-7; 11 nucleotides match TRBD1. Germline V gene data show CDR1 as WSHSY and CDR2 as SAAADI. The ends lost 7 bases at V and 3 bases at J; junction bases unmatched: 2. This CDR3 has 13 residues. The CDR3 here is CASTGTGGYEQYF. The CDR3 DNA is TGCGCCAGCACCGGGACAGGGGGCTACGAGCAGTACTTC.

This clone was seen just once. The rearrangement uses TRBV14 and TRBJ2-1; tentatively, D is TRBD2 (7 bases). Trimming removed 0 bases from V and 0 bases from J, with 21 bases in between. The CDR3 spans 20 residues. CDR1 is SGHDN and CDR2 is FVKESK in the germline V gene. The DNA of the CDR3 is TGTGCCAGCAGCCAAGAAGGTTTGGGTTGGGGGGGCCCCTCCTACAATGAGCAGTTCTTC. It encodes CASSQEGLGWGGPSYNEQFF.

The chain carries TRBV10-1 and TRBJ2-7; 9 nucleotides match TRBD1. The CDR3 has 14 residues. The germline V gene has CDR1 WNHNN and CDR2 SYGVQD (reference sequence). With V trimmed by 8 bases and J by 7 bases, 12 bases remained unmatched. The CDR3 spells CASPYEQGASEQYV. CDR3 DNA: TGCGCCAGCCCCTACGAACAGGGGGCGAGTGAGCAGTACGTC.

The CDR3, as DNA: TGTGCCAGCAGCCAAGATTTGAGAGCCGTTGATGGCTACACCTTC. Protein sequence: CASSQDLRAVDGYTF. The chain uses TRBV14 and TRBJ1-2; no clear D gene. V gave up 0 bases and J gave up 6 bases, with 14 bases separating them. Germline CDR1 is SGHDN and CDR2 is FVKESK. The CDR3 is 15 amino acids.

The gene calls are TRBV5-4 and TRBJ2-7; the D gene could be TRBD1 or TRBD2 (6 bases each). Trimming removed 0 bases from V and 5 bases from J, with 12 bases in between. Germline V gene lookup returns CDR1 SGHNT and CDR2 YYREEE (reference sequence). This CDR3 region has 14 residues. The DNA of the CDR3 is TGTGCCAGCAGCTTGGATAGGGGGGTCCACGAGCAGTACTTC. Its protein product is CASSLDRGVHEQYF. The whole variable domain, remainder taken from reference TRBV5-4 and TRBJ2-7, is ETGVTQSPTHLIKTRGQQVTLRCSSQSGHNTVSWYQQALGQGPQFIFQYYREEENGRGNFPPRFSGLQFPNYSSELNVNALELDDSALYLCASSLDRGVHEQYFGPGTRLTVT.

V and J are TRBV28 and TRBJ2-3; D may be TRBD2 (6 bases). Trimming pared 8 bases from V and 4 bases from J, leaving 7 bases between. CDR1 and CDR2 (germline): MDHEN, SYDVKM. CDR3 length equals 11 residues. The CDR3 DNA is TGTGCCAGCGGAGGGCCAGATACGCAGTATTTT. Translated: CASGGPDTQYF.

The chain employs TRBV30 and TRBJ1-2, with unresolved D. The CDR3 contains 14 residues. Germline CDR1 reads GTSNPN; CDR2 reads SVGIG (reference sequence). The ends were cut back, 3 bases at V and 4 bases at J, with 15 bases in the middle. In DNA, the CDR3 is TGTGCCTGGAGCGCTCTTGGGGAGGCCTATGGCTACACCTTC. Translated, it gives CAWSALGEAYGYTF.

This rearrangement joins TRBV6-4 to TRBJ1-1, with D possibly TRBD1 on 5 matching bases. CDR1 is MRHNA, CDR2 SNTAGT, per germline. This CDR3 comprises 15 residues. V lost 0 bases and J lost 1, with 9 bases in between. CDR3 loop: CASSDSGVGNTEAFF. CDR3 coding DNA: TGTGCCAGCAGTGACTCGGGGGTCGGGAACACTGAAGCTTTCTTT.

The chain uses TRBV5-1 and TRBJ2-2; 7 bases match TRBD1. V was pared by 7 bases and J by 1 base, with 4 bases of the junction left unmatched. Germline V gene lookup returns CDR1 SGHRS and CDR2 YFSETQ. This CDR3 spans 14 amino acids. In nucleotides, the CDR3 is TGCGCCAGCCACAGGGGTGAGAACACCGGGGAGCTGTTTTTT. Its translation is CASHRGENTGELFF.

The chain couples TRBV24-1 to TRBJ2-3; D not certain. Germline lookup yields CDR1 KGHDR and CDR2 SFDVKD. The CDR3 totals 12 residues. V was pared by 2 bases and J by 5 bases, with 4 bases between. The CDR3 region is CATSDYLDTQYF. The CDR3, as DNA: TGTGCCACCAGTGATTATTTAGATACGCAGTATTTT.

V gene TRBV25-1 combines with J gene TRBJ1-2; 8 nucleotides align to TRBD1. The CDR3 is 14 amino acids. Germline-derived CDR1 and CDR2 are MGHDK and SYGVNS. V trimming: 10 bases; J trimming: 8 bases; junction bases outside the gene matches: 15. The CDR3 sequence is CATLPTGDLRGYTF. In DNA, the CDR3 is TGTGCCACCCTCCCGACAGGGGATCTGAGAGGCTACACCTTC.

The chain combines TRBV29-1 with TRBJ1-2; the match to TRBD1 covers 8 bases. CDR3 length equals 13 residues. Per germline, CDR1 SQVTM and CDR2 ANQGSEA. Unmatched junction bases numbered 7, after V lost 4 bases and J lost 6 bases. CDR3 region: CSVAPDRDNGYTF. The DNA for the CDR3 is TGCAGCGTTGCCCCGGACAGGGACAATGGCTACACCTTC.

This clone occurred once. The gene calls are TRBV9 and TRBJ2-7; D is ambiguous. This CDR3 is built from 12 residues. Germline CDR1 reads SGDLS; CDR2 reads YYNGEE. Deletions cut 4 bases from V and 3 bases from J, with 8 bases between. In nucleotides, the CDR3 is TGTGCCAGCAGCCTCAACGACTACGAGCAGTACTTC. It translates to CASSLNDYEQYF.